This record concerns one TCR beta chain sequence. The source of the sample is a study of blood T cell repertoires in COVID-19. Study-wide background: Samples of COVID-19 (acute and convalescent) were obtained from the United States, Italy and Spain. The analysed material was cDNA or gDNA that came from T cells, B-cell-depleted T cells, or PBMCs.

Original methodology: Reference gene primers were amplified, and this amplification served to estimate nucleated cell counts. Here immunoSEQ multiplex PCR was the method, and the copy in TCRdb shows in-frame clones only, minus some. V, J and clone size reflect that table, while D and trimming were determined from the DNA. The data contain roughly 100,000 clones, 75% to 90% of them seen just once; the ten biggest clones take up under 2%. What was sequenced was peripheral blood. The clonotype comes from an elderly man with acute or convalescent COVID-19.

CDR3 DNA sequence: TGTGCCAGCAGTCAACAGTGGAACTATGGCTACACCTTC. It encodes CASSQQWNYGYTF. V is TRBV6-5 and J is TRBJ1-2, with unresolved D. Deletions cut 5 bases from V and 2 bases from J, with 9 bases between. This CDR3 has 13 residues. Germline lookup yields CDR1 MNHEY and CDR2 SVGAGI.